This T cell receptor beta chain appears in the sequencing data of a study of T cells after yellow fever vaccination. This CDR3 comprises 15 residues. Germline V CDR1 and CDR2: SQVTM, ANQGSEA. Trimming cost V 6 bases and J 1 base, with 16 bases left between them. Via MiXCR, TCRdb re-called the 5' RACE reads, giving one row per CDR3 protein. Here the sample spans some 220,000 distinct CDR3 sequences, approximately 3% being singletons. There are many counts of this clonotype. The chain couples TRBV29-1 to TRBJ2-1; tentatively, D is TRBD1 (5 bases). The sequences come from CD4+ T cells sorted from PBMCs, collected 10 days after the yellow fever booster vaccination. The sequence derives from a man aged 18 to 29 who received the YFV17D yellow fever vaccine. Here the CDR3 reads CSVSTGSRSYNEQFF. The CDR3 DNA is TGCAGCGTGTCTACAGGCTCTAGATCCTACAATGAGCAGTTCTTC.